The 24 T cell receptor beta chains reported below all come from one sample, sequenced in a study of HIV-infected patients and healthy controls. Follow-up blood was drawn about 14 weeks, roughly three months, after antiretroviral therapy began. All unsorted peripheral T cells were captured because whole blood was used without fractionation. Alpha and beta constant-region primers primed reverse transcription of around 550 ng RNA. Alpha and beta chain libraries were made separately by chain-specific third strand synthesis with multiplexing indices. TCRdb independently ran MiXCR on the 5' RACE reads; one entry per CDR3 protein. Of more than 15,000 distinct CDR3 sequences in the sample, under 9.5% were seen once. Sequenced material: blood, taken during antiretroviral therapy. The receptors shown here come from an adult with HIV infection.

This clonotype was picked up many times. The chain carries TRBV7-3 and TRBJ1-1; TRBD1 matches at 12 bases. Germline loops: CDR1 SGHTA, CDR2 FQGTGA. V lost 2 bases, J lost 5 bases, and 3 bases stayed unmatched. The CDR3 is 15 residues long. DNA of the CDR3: TGTGCCAGCAGCTTAGGGGACAGGGGGCAGACTGAAGCTTTCTTT. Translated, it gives CASSLGDRGQTEAFF. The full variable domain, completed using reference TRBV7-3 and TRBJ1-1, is GAGVSQTPSNKVTEKGKYVELRCDPISGHTALYWYRQSLGQGPEFLIYFQGTGAADDSGLPNDRFFAVRPEGSVSTLKIQRTERGDSAVYLCASSLGDRGQTEAFFGQGTRLTVV.

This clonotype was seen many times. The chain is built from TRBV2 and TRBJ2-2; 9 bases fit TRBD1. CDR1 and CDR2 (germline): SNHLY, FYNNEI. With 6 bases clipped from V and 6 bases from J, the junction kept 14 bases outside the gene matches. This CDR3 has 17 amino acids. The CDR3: CASSQFSGTGSAGELFF. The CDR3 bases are TGTGCCAGCAGCCAATTTTCCGGGACAGGGTCGGCCGGGGAGCTGTTTTTT.

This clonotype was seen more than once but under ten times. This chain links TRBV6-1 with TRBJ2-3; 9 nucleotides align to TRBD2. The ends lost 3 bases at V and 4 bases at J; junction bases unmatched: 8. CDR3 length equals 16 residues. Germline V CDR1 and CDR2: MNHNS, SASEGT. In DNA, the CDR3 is TGTGCCAGCAGTGATCTGGGCGGGGGGGCAGCAGATACGCAGTATTTT. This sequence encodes CASSDLGGGAADTQYF.

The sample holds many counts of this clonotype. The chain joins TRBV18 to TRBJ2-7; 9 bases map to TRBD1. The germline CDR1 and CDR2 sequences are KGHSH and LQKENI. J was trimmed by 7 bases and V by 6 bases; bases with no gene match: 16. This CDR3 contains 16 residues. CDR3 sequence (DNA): TGTGCCAGCTCTCCCGGGGCGGGACAGGGCCTGAGAGAGCAGTACTTC. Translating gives CASSPGAGQGLREQYF.

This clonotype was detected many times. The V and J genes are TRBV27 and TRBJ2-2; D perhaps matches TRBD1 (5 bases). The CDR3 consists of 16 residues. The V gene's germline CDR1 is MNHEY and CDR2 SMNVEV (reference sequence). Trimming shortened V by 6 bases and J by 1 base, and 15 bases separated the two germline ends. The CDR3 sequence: CASRTIRQGNTGELFF. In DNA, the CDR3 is TGTGCCAGCAGAACTATTCGTCAGGGGAACACCGGGGAGCTGTTTTTT.

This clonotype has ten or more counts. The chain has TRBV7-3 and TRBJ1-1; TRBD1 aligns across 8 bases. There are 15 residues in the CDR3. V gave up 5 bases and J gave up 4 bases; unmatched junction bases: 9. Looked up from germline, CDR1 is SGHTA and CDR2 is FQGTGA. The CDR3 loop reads CASSPRTGIGTEAFF. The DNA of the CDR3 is TGTGCCAGCAGCCCCCGGACAGGGATCGGCACTGAAGCTTTCTTT.

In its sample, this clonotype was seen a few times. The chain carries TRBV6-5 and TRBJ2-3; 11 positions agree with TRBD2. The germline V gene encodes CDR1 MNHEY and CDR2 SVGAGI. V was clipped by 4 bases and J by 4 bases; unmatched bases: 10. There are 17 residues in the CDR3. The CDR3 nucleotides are TGTGCCAGCAGTTTTACCTTTAGCGGGAGGGAGCCAGATACGCAGTATTTT. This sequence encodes CASSFTFSGREPDTQYF.

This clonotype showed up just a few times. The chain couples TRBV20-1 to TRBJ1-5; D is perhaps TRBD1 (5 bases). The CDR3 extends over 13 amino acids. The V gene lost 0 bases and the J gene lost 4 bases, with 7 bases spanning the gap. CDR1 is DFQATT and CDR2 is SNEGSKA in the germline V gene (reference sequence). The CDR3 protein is CSAREAGNQPQHF. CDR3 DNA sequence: TGCAGTGCTAGAGAGGCAGGGAATCAGCCCCAGCATTTT.

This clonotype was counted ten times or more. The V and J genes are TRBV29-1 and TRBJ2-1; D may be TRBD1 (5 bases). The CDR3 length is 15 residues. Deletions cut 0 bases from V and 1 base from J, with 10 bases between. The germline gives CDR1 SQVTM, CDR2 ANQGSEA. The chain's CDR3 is CSVEEGPPSYNEQFF. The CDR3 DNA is TGCAGCGTTGAAGAGGGGCCACCATCCTACAATGAGCAGTTCTTC.

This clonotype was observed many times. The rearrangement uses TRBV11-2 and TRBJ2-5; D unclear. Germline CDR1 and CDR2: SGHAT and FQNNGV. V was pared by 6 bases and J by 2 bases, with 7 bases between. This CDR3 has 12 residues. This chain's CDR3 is CASSRDQETQYF. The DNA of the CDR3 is TGTGCCAGCAGTAGGGATCAAGAGACCCAGTACTTC.

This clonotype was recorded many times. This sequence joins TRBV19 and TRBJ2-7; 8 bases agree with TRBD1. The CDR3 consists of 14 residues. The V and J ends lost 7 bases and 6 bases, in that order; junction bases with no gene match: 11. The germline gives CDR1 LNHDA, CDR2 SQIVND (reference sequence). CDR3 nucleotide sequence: TGTGCCAGTATGAAGGACAGGGCCGGAGGCGAGCAGTACTTC. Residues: CASMKDRAGGEQYF.

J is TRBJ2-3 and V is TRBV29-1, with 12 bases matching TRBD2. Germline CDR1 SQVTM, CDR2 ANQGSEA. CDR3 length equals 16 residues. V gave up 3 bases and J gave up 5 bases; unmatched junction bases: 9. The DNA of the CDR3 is TGCAGCGTTGAGGGGATACTAGCGGGAGGAAGAGATACGCAGTATTTT. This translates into CSVEGILAGGRDTQYF.

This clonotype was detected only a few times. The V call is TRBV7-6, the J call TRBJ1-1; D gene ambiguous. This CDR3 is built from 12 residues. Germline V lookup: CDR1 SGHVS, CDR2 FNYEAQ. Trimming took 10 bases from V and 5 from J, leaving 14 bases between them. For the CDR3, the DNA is TGTGCCATCAAGGCGGGAGGGACTGAAGCTTTCTTT. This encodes CAIKAGGTEAFF.

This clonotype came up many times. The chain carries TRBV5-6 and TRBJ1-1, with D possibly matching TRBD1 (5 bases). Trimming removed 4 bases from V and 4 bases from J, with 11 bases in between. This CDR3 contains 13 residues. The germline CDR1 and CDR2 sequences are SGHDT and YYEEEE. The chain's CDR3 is CASSRVGGTEAFF. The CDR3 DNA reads TGTGCCAGCAGCAGGGTGGGGGGCACTGAAGCTTTCTTT. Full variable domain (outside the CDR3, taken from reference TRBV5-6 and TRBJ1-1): DAGVTQSPTHLIKTRGQQVTLRCSPKSGHDTVSWYQQALGQGPQFIFQYYEEEERQRGNFPDRFSGHQFPNYSSELNVNALLLGDSALYLCASSRVGGTEAFFGQGTRLTVV.

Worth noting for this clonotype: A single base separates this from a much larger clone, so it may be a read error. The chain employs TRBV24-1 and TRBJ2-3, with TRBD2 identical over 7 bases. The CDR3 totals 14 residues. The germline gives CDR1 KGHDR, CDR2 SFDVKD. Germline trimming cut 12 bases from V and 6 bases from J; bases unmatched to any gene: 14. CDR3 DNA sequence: TGTGCCCCCAAGACTAGCAGGAGTATGGATACGCAGTATTTT. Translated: CAPKTSRSMDTQYF.

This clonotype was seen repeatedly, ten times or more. Written as DNA, the CDR3 is TGTGCCAGCAGCTTGTCGGGGGTAACTGAAGCTTTCTTT. It specifies CASSLSGVTEAFF. This chain links TRBV12-3 or TRBV12-4 with TRBJ1-1; TRBD1 might be the D (5 bases). CDR3 size: 13 residues. V lost 6 bases, J lost 5 bases, and 13 bases lay in between.

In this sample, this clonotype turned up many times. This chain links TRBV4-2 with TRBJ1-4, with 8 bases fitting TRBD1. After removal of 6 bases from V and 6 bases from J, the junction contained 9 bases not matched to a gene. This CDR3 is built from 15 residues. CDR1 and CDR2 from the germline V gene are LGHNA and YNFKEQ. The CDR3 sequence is CASSSSGGPDEKLFF. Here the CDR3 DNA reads TGTGCCAGCAGTTCCTCAGGGGGCCCGGATGAAAAACTGTTTTTT.

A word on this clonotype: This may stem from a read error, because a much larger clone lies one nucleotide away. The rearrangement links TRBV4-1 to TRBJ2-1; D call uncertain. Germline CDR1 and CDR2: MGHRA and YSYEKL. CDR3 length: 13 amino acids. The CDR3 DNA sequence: TGCGCCAGCATCCAAGTTACGGAGAGAGGGCAGTTCTTC. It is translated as CASIQVTERGQFF.

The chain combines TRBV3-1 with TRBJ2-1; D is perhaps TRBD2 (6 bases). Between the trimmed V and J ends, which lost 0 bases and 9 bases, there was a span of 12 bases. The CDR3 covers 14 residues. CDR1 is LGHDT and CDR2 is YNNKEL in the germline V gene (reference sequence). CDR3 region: CASSQEVGGSEQFF. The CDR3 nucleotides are TGTGCCAGCAGCCAAGAGGTGGGGGGTAGTGAGCAGTTCTTC.

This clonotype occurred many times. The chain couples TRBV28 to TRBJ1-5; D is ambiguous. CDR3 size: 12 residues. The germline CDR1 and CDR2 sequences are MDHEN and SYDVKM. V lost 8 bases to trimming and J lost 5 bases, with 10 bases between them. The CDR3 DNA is TGTGCCAGCCTTGGAACCGATCAGCCCCAGCATTTT. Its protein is CASLGTDQPQHF.

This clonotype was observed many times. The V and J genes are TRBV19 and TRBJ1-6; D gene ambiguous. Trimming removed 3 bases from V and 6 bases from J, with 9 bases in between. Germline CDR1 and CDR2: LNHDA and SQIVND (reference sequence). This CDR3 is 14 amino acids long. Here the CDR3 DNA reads TGTGCCAGTAGTATCGGTTTTGGTAATTCACCCCTCCACTTT. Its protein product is CASSIGFGNSPLHF.

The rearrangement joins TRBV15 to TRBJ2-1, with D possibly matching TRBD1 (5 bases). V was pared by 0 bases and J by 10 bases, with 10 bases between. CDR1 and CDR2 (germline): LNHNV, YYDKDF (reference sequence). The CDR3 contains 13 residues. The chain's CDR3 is CATSRDKGREQFF. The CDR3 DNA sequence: TGTGCCACCAGCAGAGATAAGGGGCGGGAGCAGTTCTTC.

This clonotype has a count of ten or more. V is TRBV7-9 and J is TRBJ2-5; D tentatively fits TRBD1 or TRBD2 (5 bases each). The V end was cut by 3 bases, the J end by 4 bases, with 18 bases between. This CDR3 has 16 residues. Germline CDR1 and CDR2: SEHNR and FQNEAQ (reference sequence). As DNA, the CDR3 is TGTGCCAGCAGCTTGGGACGAGGCGCTCCGGGAGAGACCCAGTACTTC. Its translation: CASSLGRGAPGETQYF. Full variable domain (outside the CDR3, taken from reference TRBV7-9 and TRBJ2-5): DTGVSQNPRHKITKRGQNVTFRCDPISEHNRLYWYRQTLGQGPEFLTYFQNEAQLEKSRLLSDRFSAERPKGSFSTLEIQRTEQGDSAMYLCASSLGRGAPGETQYFGPGTRLLVL.

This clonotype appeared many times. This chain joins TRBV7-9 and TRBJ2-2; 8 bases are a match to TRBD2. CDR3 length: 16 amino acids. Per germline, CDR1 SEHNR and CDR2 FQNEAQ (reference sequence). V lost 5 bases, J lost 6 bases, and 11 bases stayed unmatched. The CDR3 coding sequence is TGTGCCAGCAGCCCCCTAGCGGGCTTAGGGTCCGGGGAGCTGTTTTTT. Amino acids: CASSPLAGLGSGELFF.